This TCR beta chain was captured in a study of cytomegalovirus exposure and HLA in healthy donors. For the study at large: A previous analysis identified 100 million or so unique TCR beta sequences derived from 180 million or so T cells. Study-level findings and limits: CMV serostatus was the only recorded immune exposure for donors.

The study ran its PCR with 60 Vbeta and 13 Jbeta primers. Clones were read by immunoSEQ multiplex PCR, and TCRdb kept only the in-frame ones, dropping some. The sample includes roughly 180,000 clones, roughly four fifths of them seen just once. Concerning this clone itself: Antigen: not known.

The germline gives CDR1 MNHNS, CDR2 SASEGT. V lost 0 bases to trimming and J lost 8 bases, with 11 bases between them. The CDR3 covers 14 residues. V is TRBV6-1 and J is TRBJ2-1; D possibly corresponds to TRBD1 (6 bases). The origin of this receptor is a female donor in good health and CMV-seronegative. The sequenced sample was PBMCs. CDR3 coding DNA: TGTGCCAGCAGTGAAGCCTTAGGGGGATATGAGCAGTTCTTC. Translating gives CASSEALGGYEQFF.